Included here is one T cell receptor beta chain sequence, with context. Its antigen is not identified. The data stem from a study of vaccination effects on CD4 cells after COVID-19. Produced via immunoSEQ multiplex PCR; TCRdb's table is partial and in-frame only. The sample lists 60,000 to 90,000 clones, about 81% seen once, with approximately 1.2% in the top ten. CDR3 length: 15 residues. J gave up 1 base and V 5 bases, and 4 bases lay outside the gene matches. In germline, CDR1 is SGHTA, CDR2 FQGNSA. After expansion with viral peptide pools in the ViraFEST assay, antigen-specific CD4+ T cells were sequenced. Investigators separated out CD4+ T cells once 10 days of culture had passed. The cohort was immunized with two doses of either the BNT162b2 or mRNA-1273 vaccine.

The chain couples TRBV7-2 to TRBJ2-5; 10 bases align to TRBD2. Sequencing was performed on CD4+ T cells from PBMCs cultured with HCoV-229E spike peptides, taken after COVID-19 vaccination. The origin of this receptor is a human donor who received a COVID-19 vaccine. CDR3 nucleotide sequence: TGTGCCAGCAGCCTCATAGCGGGGGGCCAAGAGACCCAGTACTTC. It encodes CASSLIAGGQETQYF.